The clone carrying this T cell receptor beta chain was seen at least ten times. The assay was immunoSEQ multiplex PCR, and TCRdb's table has in-frame clones only and misses some. The table has roughly 140,000 clones, 89% seen once; the top ten hold 4.9%. This record belongs to a study of control samples from healthy donors and cancer patients. Germline CDR1 and CDR2: SGHDT and YYEEEE. This CDR3 comprises 14 residues. Trimming removed 3 bases from V and 8 bases from J, with 15 bases in between. This sequence originates from a man aged 25 to 40 in good health. The V call is TRBV5-6, the J call TRBJ2-4; no firm D call. Sequenced material: blood. The chain's CDR3 is CASSSRRHGDIQYF. The DNA for the CDR3 is TGTGCCAGCAGCTCTCGCCGGCACGGAGACATTCAGTACTTC.